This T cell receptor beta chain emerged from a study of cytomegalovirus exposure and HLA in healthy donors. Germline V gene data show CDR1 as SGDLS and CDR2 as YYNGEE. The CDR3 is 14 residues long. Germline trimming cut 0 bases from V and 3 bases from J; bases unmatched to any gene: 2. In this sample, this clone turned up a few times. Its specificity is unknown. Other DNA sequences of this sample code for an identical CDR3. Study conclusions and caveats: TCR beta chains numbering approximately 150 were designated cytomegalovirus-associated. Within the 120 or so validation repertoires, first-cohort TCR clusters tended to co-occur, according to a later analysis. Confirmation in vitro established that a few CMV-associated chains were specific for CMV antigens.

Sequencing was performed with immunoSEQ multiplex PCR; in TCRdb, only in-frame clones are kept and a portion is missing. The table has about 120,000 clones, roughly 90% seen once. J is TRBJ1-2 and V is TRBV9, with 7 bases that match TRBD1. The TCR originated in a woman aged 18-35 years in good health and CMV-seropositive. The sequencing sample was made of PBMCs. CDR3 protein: CASSVGGGDYGYTF. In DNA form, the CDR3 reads TGTGCCAGCAGCGTAGGAGGGGGCGACTATGGCTACACCTTC.